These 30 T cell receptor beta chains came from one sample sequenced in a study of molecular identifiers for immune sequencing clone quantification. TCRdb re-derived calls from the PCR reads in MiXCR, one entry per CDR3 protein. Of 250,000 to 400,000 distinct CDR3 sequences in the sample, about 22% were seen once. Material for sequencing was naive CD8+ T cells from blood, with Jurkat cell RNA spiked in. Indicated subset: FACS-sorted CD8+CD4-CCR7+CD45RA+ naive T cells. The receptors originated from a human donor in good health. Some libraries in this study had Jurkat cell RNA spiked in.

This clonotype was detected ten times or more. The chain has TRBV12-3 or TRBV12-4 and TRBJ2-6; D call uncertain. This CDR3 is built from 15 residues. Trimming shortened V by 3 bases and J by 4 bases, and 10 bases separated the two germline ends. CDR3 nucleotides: TGTGCCAGCAGTTTGCCGGAGCCCGGGGCCAACGTCCTGACTTTC. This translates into CASSLPEPGANVLTF.

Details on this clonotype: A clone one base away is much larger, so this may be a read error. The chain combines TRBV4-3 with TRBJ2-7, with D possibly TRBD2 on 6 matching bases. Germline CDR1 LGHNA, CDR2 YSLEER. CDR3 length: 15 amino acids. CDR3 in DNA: TGCGCCAGCAGCCAAGATCAGGCTAGCGTCTACGAGCAGCACTTC. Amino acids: CASSQDQASVYEQHF.

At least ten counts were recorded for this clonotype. CDR3 amino acids: CSAREGSGPSTDTQYF. CDR3 DNA sequence: TGCAGTGCTAGAGAAGGTAGCGGACCTAGCACAGATACGCAGTATTTT. The chain couples TRBV20-1 to TRBJ2-3, with D maybe TRBD2 (6 bases). V was shortened by 0 bases and J by 0 bases, with 13 bases between the two germline ends. CDR3 length equals 16 residues. The germline gives CDR1 DFQATT, CDR2 SNEGSKA (reference sequence).

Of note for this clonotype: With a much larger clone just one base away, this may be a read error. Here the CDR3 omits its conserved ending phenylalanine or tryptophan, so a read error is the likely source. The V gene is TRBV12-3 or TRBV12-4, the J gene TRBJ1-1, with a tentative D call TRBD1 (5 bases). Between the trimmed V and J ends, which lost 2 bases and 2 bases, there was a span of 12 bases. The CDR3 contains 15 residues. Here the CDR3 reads CASSLIGGTNTEAFS. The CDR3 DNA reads TGTGCCAGCAGTTTAATTGGGGGTACAAACACTGAAGCTTTCTCT.

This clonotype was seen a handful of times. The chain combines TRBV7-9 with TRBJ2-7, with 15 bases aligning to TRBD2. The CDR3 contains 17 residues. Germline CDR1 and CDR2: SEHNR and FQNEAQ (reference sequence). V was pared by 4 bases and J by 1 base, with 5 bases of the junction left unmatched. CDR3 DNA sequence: TGTGCCAGCAGCTCTCCGGGACTAGCGGGAGGTTCCTACGAGCAGTACTTC. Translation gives CASSSPGLAGGSYEQYF.

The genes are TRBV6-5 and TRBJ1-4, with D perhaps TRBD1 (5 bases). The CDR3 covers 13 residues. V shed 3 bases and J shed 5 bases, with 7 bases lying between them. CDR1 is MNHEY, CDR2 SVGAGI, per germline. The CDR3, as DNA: TGTGCCAGCAGTTATCAGGGAAATGAAAAACTGTTTTTT. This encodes CASSYQGNEKLFF.

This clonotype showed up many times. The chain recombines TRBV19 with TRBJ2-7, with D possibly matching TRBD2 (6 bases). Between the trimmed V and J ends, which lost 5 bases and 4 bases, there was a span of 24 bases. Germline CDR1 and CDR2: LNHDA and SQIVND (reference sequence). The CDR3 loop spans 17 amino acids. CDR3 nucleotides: TGTGCCAGTAGTCCAAGAGGGAGGTCTGCCCTCCTTTACGAGCAGTACTTC. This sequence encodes CASSPRGRSALLYEQYF.

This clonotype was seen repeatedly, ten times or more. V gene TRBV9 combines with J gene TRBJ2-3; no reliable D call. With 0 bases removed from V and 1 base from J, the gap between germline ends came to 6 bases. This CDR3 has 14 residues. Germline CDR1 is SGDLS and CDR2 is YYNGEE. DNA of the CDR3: TGTGCCAGCAGCGTAGGCCTCCGCACAGATACGCAGTATTTT. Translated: CASSVGLRTDTQYF.

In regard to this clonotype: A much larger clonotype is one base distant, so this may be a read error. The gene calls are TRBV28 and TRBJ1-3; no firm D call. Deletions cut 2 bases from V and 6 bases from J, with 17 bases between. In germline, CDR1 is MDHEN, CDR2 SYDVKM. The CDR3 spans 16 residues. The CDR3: CASSLDRPLLLNTIYF. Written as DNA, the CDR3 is TGTGCCAGCAGTTTAGATCGGCCCCTCCTGTTAAACACCATATATTTT.

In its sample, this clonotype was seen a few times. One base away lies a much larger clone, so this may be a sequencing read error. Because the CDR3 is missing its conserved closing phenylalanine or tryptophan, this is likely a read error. CDR3 sequence reads: CASSEDLARDPRVETQYL. The CDR3 DNA reads as TGTGCCAGCAGTGAAGACTTGGCCCGGGACCCGCGGGTTGAGACCCAGTACCTC. The chain uses TRBV2 and TRBJ2-5, with D perhaps assigned TRBD1 or TRBD2 (5 bases each). Germline CDR1 reads SNHLY; CDR2 reads FYNNEI. V was trimmed by 1 base and J by 5 bases, leaving 23 bases between them. This CDR3 comprises 18 residues.

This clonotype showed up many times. Here the CDR3 DNA reads TGTGCCAGCAGCCTCCCTCCCTACGAGCAGTACTTC. As protein: CASSLPPYEQYF. V and J are TRBV7-8 and TRBJ2-7, with D hard to call. The CDR3 runs to 12 residues. From germline, CDR1 is SGHVS and CDR2 FQNEAQ. V lost 5 bases to trimming and J lost 2 bases, with 7 bases between them. Full variable domain (outside the CDR3, taken from reference TRBV7-8 and TRBJ2-7): GAGVSQSPRYKVAKRGQDVALRCDPISGHVSLFWYQQALGQGPEFLTYFQNEAQLDKSGLPSDRFFAERPEGSVSTLKIQRTQQEDSAVYLCASSLPPYEQYFGPGTRLTVT.

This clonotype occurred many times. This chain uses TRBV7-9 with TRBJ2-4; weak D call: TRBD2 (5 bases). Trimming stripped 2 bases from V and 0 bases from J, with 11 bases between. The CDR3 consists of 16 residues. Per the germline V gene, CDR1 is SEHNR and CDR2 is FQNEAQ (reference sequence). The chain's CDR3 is CASSLWSGLAKNIQYF. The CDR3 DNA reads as TGTGCCAGCAGCTTATGGAGCGGTCTAGCCAAAAACATTCAGTACTTC.

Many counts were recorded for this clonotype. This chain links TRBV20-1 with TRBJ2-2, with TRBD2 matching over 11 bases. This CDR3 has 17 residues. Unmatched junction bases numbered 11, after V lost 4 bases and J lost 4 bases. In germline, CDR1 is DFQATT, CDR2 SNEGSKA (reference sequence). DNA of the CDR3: TGCAGTGCTACCGACGCACTAGCGGGAGCTCTCACCGGGGAGCTGTTTTTT. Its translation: CSATDALAGALTGELFF.

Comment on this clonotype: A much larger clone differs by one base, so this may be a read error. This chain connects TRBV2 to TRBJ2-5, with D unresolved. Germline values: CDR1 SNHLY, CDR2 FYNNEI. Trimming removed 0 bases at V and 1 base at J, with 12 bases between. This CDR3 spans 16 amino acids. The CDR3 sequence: CASSEAGTAAQETQYF. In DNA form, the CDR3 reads TGTGCCAGCAGTGAAGCGGGAACGGCGGCCCAAGAGACCCAGTACTTC.

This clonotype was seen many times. The CDR3 loop reads CASSPPGTGGEQFF. DNA of the CDR3: TGTGCCAGCAGTCCGCCCGGGACAGGGGGTGAGCAGTTCTTC. The rearrangement joins TRBV28 to TRBJ2-1; TRBD1 matches 11 bases. Germline CDR1 is MDHEN and CDR2 is SYDVKM. The V segment lost 5 bases and the J segment 9 bases; nucleotides outside the gene matches: 6. The CDR3 spans 14 residues.

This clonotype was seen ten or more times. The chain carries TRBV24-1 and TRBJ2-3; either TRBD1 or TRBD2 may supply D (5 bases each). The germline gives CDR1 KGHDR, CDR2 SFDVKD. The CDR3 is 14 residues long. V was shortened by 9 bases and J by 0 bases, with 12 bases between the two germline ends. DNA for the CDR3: TGTGCCACCGGGACGGCTACTAGCACAGATACGCAGTATTTT. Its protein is CATGTATSTDTQYF.

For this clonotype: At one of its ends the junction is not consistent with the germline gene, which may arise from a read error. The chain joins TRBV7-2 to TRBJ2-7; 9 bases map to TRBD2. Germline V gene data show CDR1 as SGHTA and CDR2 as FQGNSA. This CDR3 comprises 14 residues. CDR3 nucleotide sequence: TGTGCCAGCAGCCTAACAGCGGGGGGCTACGAGCGGTACTTC. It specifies CASSLTAGGYERYF.

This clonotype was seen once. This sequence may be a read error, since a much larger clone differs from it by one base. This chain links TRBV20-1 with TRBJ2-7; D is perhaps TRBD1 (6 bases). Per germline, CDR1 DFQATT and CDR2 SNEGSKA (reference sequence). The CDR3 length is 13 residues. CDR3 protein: CSTRDWGPYEQYF. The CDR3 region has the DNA TGCAGTACTAGAGATTGGGGGCCCTACGAGCAGTACTTC.

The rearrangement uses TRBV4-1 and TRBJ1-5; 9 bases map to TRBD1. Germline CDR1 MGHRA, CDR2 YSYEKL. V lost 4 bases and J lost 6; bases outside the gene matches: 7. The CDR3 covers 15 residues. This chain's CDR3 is CASSRWTGEGQPQHF. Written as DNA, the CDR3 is TGCGCCAGCAGCCGGTGGACAGGGGAAGGTCAGCCCCAGCATTTT.

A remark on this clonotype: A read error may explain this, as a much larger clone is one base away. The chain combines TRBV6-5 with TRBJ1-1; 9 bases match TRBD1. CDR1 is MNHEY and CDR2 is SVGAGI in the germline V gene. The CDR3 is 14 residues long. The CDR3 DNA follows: TGTGCCAGCAGGCCTGGGACAGGGAACACTGTAGCTTTCTTT. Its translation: CASRPGTGNTVAFF.

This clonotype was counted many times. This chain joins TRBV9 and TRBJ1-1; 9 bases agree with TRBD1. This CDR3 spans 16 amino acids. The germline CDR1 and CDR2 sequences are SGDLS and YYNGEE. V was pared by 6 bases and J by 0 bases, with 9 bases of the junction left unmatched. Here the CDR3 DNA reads TGTGCCAGCACCCCCGGGACAGGGCTTATGAACACTGAAGCTTTCTTT. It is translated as CASTPGTGLMNTEAFF.

The CDR3 spells CSARDTGGPNLSNTIYF. CDR3 nucleotides: TGCAGTGCTAGAGACACAGGGGGCCCGAATTTGAGTAACACCATATATTTT. The V gene is TRBV20-1, the J gene TRBJ1-3; 9 bases match TRBD1. The trim removed 0 bases at V and 7 bases at J, leaving 13 bases unmatched. This CDR3 is 17 amino acids long. The germline CDR1 and CDR2 sequences are DFQATT and SNEGSKA (reference sequence).

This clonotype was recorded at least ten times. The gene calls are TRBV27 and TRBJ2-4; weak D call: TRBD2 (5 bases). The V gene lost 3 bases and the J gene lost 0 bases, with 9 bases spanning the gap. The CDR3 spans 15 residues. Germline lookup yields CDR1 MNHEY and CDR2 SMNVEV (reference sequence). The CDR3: CASSFAGPAKNIQYF. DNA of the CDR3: TGTGCCAGCAGTTTCGCGGGTCCAGCCAAAAACATTCAGTACTTC.

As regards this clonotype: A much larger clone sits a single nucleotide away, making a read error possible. CDR3 in DNA: TGTGCCTGGAAAGGACTAGCGGGGGACAGTGAGCAGTTCTTC. Translated: CAWKGLAGDSEQFF. The J gene is TRBJ2-1, the V gene TRBV30; 13 positions agree with TRBD2. Per germline, CDR1 GTSNPN and CDR2 SVGIG (reference sequence). The CDR3 totals 14 residues. Trimming removed 4 bases from V and 9 bases from J; junction bases left unmatched: 6.

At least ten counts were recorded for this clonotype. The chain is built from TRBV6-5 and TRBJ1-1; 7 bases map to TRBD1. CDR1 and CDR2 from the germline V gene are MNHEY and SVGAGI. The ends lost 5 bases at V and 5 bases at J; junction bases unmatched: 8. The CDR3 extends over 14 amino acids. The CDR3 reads CASSGNRGWTEAFF. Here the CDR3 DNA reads TGTGCCAGCAGTGGAAACAGGGGTTGGACTGAAGCTTTCTTT.

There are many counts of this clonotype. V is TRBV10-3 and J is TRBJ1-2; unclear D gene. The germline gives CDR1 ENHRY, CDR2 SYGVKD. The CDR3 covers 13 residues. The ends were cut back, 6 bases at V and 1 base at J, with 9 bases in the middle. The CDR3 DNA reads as TGTGCCATCAGAGAAAGCCTTAACTATGGCTACACCTTC. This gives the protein CAIRESLNYGYTF.

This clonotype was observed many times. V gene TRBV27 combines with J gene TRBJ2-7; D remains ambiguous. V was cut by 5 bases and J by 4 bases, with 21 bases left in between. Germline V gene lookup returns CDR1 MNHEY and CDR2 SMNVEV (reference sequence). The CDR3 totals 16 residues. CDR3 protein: CASSPTGYRYGYEQYF. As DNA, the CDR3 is TGTGCCAGCAGTCCGACCGGATACCGATACGGGTACGAGCAGTACTTC.

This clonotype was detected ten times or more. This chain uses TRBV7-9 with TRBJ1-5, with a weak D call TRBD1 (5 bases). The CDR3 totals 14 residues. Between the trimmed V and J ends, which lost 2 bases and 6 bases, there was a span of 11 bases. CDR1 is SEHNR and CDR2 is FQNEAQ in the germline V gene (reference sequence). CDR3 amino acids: CASSLSTGPQPQHF. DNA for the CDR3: TGTGCCAGCAGCTTATCTACAGGTCCTCAGCCCCAGCATTTT. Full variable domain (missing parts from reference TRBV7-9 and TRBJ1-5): DTGVSQNPRHKITKRGQNVTFRCDPISEHNRLYWYRQTLGQGPEFLTYFQNEAQLEKSRLLSDRFSAERPKGSFSTLEIQRTEQGDSAMYLCASSLSTGPQPQHFGDGTRLSIL.

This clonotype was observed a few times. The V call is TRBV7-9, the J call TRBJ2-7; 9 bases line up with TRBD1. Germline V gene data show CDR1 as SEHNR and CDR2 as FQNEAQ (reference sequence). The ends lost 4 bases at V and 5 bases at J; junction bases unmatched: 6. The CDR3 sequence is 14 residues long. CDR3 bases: TGTGCCAGCAGCTCCGGGACAGGGTACGACGAGCAGTACTTC. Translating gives CASSSGTGYDEQYF.

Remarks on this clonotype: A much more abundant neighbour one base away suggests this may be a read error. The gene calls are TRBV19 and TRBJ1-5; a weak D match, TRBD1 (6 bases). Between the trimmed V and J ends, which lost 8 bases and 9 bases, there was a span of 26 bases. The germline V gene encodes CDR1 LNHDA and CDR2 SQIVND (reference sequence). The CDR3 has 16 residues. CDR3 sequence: CASLEELGQVDPPQHF. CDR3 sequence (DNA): TGTGCCAGTTTGGAAGAACTGGGACAAGTAGATCCGCCCCAGCATTTT.